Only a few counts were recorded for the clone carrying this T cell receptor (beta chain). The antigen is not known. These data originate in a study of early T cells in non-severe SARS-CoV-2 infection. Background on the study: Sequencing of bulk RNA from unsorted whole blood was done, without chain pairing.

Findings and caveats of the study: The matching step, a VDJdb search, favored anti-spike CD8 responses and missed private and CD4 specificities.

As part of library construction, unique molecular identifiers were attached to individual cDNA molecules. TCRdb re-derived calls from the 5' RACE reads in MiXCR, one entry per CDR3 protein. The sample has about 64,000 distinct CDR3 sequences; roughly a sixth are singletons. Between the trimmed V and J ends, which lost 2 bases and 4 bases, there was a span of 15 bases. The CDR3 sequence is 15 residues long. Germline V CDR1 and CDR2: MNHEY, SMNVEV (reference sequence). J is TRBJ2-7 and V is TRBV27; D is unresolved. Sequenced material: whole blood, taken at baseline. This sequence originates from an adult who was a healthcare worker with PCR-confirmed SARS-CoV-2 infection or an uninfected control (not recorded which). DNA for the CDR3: TGTGCCAGCAGTTTAAAGGCTGATAATTGGTACGAGCAGTACTTC. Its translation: CASSLKADNWYEQYF.